These 28 T cell receptor beta chains originate from one sample sequenced in a study of T cell responses to AZD1222 COVID-19 vaccine. The table came from immunoSEQ multiplex PCR; TCRdb's copy has only in-frame clones and leaves some out. The sample lists around 70,000 clones; 88% were seen once. This sample comprised peripheral blood, obtained on day 0 of AZD1222 vaccination. These receptors were taken from an adult in good health.

The chain has TRBV15 and TRBJ2-1; 10 bases map to TRBD1. The CDR3 has 14 residues. Germline trimming cut 4 bases from V and 10 bases from J; bases unmatched to any gene: 7. Looked up from germline, CDR1 is LNHNV and CDR2 is YYDKDF (reference sequence). CDR3 protein: CATSKWTGGGEQFF. The CDR3, as DNA: TGTGCCACCAGCAAATGGACAGGGGGGGGCGAGCAGTTCTTC.

This rearrangement joins TRBV6-2 or TRBV6-3 to TRBJ1-5, with D possibly TRBD1 on 5 matching bases. The V gene lost 2 bases and the J gene lost 4 bases, with 12 bases spanning the gap. CDR1 and CDR2 from the germline V gene are MNHEY and SVGEGT. The CDR3 contains 15 residues. The CDR3 nucleotides read TGTGCCAGCAGTTACGGCAGTGGGACGAATCAGCCCCAGCATTTT. Translation gives CASSYGSGTNQPQHF.

The chain links TRBV27 to TRBJ2-7; D uncertain. The V end lost 6 bases, the J end lost 4 bases, and 16 bases lay between the germline ends. The V gene's germline CDR1 is MNHEY and CDR2 SMNVEV (reference sequence). The CDR3 spans 14 residues. CDR3: CASSPGTGGYEQYF. CDR3 nucleotide sequence: TGTGCCAGCAGCCCCGGTACGGGTGGGTACGAGCAGTACTTC.

Written as DNA, the CDR3 is TGTGCCAGCAGGGGACTAGCCCTTAGCACAGATACGCAGTATTTT. This gives the protein CASRGLALSTDTQYF. The chain combines TRBV6-5 with TRBJ2-3; 9 bases are shared with TRBD2. The V segment lost 6 bases and the J segment 0 bases; nucleotides outside the gene matches: 4. CDR1 MNHEY and CDR2 SVGAGI come from the germline V gene. This CDR3 contains 15 residues.

This chain uses TRBV18 with TRBJ2-2; D is uncertain. This CDR3 region has 12 residues. Germline V gives CDR1 KGHSH, CDR2 LQKENI. The germline V and J ends were trimmed by 2 bases and 2 bases, with 0 bases remaining between them. The CDR3 protein is CASSPNTGELFF. DNA for the CDR3: TGTGCCAGCTCACCAAACACCGGGGAGCTGTTTTTT. Complete variable domain (other parts from reference TRBV18 and TRBJ2-2): NAGVMQNPRHLVRRRGQEARLRCSPMKGHSHVYWYRQLPEEGLKFMVYLQKENIIDESGMPKERFSAEFPKEGPSILRIQQVVRGDSAAYFCASSPNTGELFFGEGSRLTVL.

The chain recombines TRBV6-1 with TRBJ1-2; no firm D call. Trimming took off 2 bases at V and 1 base at J, with 11 bases between the two ends. This CDR3 comprises 15 residues. Germline V gene lookup returns CDR1 MNHNS and CDR2 SASEGT. The CDR3 DNA reads as TGTGCCAGCAGTGAATTCGGGAGAAGTAACTATGGCTACACCTTC. Its protein product is CASSEFGRSNYGYTF.

V gene TRBV28 combines with J gene TRBJ1-6; the match to TRBD1 covers 7 bases. Trimming cost V 3 bases and J 7 bases; bases outside gene matches: 3. The CDR3 covers 14 residues. Per germline, CDR1 MDHEN and CDR2 SYDVKM. CDR3 bases: TGTGCCAGCAGTTTGGGCAGGGGGAATTCACCCCTCCACTTT. It encodes CASSLGRGNSPLHF.

This clone was seen a few times. This chain links TRBV6-4 with TRBJ2-3; 9 positions match TRBD2. Germline V CDR1 and CDR2: MRHNA, SNTAGT. V dropped 3 bases and J dropped 4; count of bases not matched to a gene: 5. There are 15 residues in the CDR3. As DNA, the CDR3 is TGTGCCAGCAGTGAGGTAGCGGGAGATTCAGATACGCAGTATTTT. Translated: CASSEVAGDSDTQYF.

V usage is TRBV6-5 and J usage is TRBJ2-7; 7 bases align to TRBD2. Germline V gives CDR1 MNHEY, CDR2 SVGAGI. The V and J ends lost 2 bases and 0 bases, in that order; junction bases with no gene match: 4. The length of the CDR3 is 15 residues. CDR3 in DNA: TGTGCCAGCAGTTACGAGGGAGGGAACTCCTACGAGCAGTACTTC. It translates to CASSYEGGNSYEQYF.

The chain recombines TRBV7-8 with TRBJ2-1; 9 nucleotides match TRBD2. V was clipped by 0 bases and J by 8 bases; unmatched bases: 8. The CDR3 runs to 16 residues. Germline CDR1 and CDR2: SGHVS and FQNEAQ. Here the CDR3 DNA reads TGTGCCAGCAGCTTAGCTAGCGGGAGAAGGTTCGATGAGCAGTTCTTC. It codes for CASSLASGRRFDEQFF.

The chain has TRBV6-5 and TRBJ1-5; D is unclear. CDR3 size: 15 residues. In germline, CDR1 is MNHEY, CDR2 SVGAGI. V lost 4 bases and J lost 7, with 17 bases in between. The CDR3 region is CASSSTLFGGQPQHF. The CDR3 DNA reads as TGTGCCAGCAGTTCGACGCTTTTCGGTGGGCAGCCCCAGCATTTT.

The chain couples TRBV10-2 to TRBJ1-4, with TRBD1 matching 7 bases. CDR1 and CDR2 from the germline V gene are WSHSY and SAAADI. This CDR3 contains 16 residues. The V segment lost 3 bases and the J segment 3 bases; nucleotides outside the gene matches: 7. CDR3 nucleotide sequence: TGCGCCAGCAGTGATTACAGACAGGGCTCTAATGAAAAACTGTTTTTT. Translation gives CASSDYRQGSNEKLFF.

The chain combines TRBV2 with TRBJ1-4; D unclear. The V and J ends lost 6 bases and 3 bases respectively, with 11 bases between them. The germline V gene has CDR1 SNHLY and CDR2 FYNNEI. The CDR3 contains 14 residues. The CDR3 spells CASSDNLPNEKLFF. CDR3 in DNA: TGTGCCAGCAGCGACAACCTCCCTAATGAAAAACTGTTTTTT.

Of note for this clone: One end of the junction does not line up with germline, which may come from a read error. The genes are TRBV28 and TRBJ2-7; 8 bases map to TRBD2. This CDR3 has 16 amino acids. Germline assignment: CDR1 MDHEN and CDR2 SYDVKM. The CDR3 bases are TGTGCCAGTAGTTACCAACTAGCGGTATTTTCCTACGAGCAGTACTTC. Translation gives CASSYQLAVFSYEQYF. Supplemented by reference TRBV28 and TRBJ2-7, the full variable domain reads DVKVTQSSRYLVKRTGEKVFLECVQDMDHENMFWYRQDPGLGLRLIYFSYDVKMKEKGDIPEGYSVSREKKERFSLILESASTNQTSMYLCASSYQLAVFSYEQYFGPGTRLTVT.

The chain is built from TRBV6-5 and TRBJ2-1; D is ambiguous. Germline V gives CDR1 MNHEY, CDR2 SVGAGI. V was shortened by 10 bases and J by 1 base, with 14 bases between the two germline ends. The CDR3 consists of 14 residues. CDR3 amino acids: CATTNVWSYNEQFF. The CDR3 bases are TGTGCCACCACGAATGTTTGGTCCTACAATGAGCAGTTCTTC.

V and J are TRBV19 and TRBJ1-5; D is unclear. V lost 8 bases, J lost 11 bases, and 19 bases lay in between. The CDR3 is 13 amino acids. Germline CDR1 reads LNHDA; CDR2 reads SQIVND (reference sequence). The chain's CDR3 is CASSGAVPEAQHF. CDR3 sequence (DNA): TGTGCCAGTTCCGGTGCAGTCCCTGAGGCCCAGCATTTT.

This sequence joins TRBV6-1 and TRBJ2-1; D unclear. Germline CDR1 is MNHNS and CDR2 is SASEGT. CDR3 length: 15 amino acids. V gave up 1 base and J gave up 0 bases, with 7 bases separating them. This CDR3 is CASSEEESSYNEQFF. The DNA of the CDR3 is TGTGCCAGCAGTGAAGAGGAGAGCTCCTACAATGAGCAGTTCTTC.

The V and J genes are TRBV2 and TRBJ1-6; 7 nucleotides agree with TRBD1. Germline trimming cut 2 bases from V and 7 bases from J; bases unmatched to any gene: 5. The V gene's germline CDR1 is SNHLY and CDR2 FYNNEI. This CDR3 is built from 15 residues. In DNA form, the CDR3 reads TGTGCCAGCAGTGAAAGGGACAGCGAAAATTCACCCCTCCACTTT. This encodes CASSERDSENSPLHF. Variable domain in full (rest from reference TRBV2 and TRBJ1-6): EPEVTQTPSHQVTQMGQEVILRCVPISNHLYFYWYRQILGQKVEFLVSFYNNEISEKSEIFDDQFSVERPDGSNFTLKIRSTKLEDSAMYFCASSERDSENSPLHFGNGTRLTVT.

The chain joins TRBV19 to TRBJ2-7; D gene ambiguous. V was clipped by 1 base and J by 0 bases, with 7 bases between them. The CDR3 contains 14 residues. The germline V gene encodes CDR1 LNHDA and CDR2 SQIVND (reference sequence). CDR3 in amino acids: CASSIAGNSYEQYF. CDR3 nucleotide sequence: TGTGCCAGTAGTATAGCCGGCAACTCCTACGAGCAGTACTTC.

The chain recombines TRBV5-5 with TRBJ2-3; D may correspond to TRBD1 or TRBD2 (5 bases each). This CDR3 region has 15 residues. Germline-derived CDR1 and CDR2 are SGHKS and YYEKEE (reference sequence). V lost 4 bases and J 2 bases, leaving 14 bases between the germline ends. The CDR3 spells CASSPGTLTTDTQYF. CDR3 in DNA: TGTGCCAGCAGCCCCGGGACGCTTACCACAGATACGCAGTATTTT. The complete variable domain, with remaining parts taken from reference TRBV5-5 and TRBJ2-3, reads DAGVTQSPTHLIKTRGQQVTLRCSPISGHKSVSWYQQVLGQGPQFIFQYYEKEERGRGNFPDRFSARQFPNYSSELNVNALLLGDSALYLCASSPGTLTTDTQYFGPGTRLTVL.

In DNA form, the CDR3 reads TGTGCCAGCAGCGTCATAGCGGGCGGCGAGCAGTTCTTC. It yields the protein CASSVIAGGEQFF. The chain links TRBV16 to TRBJ2-1, with 7 nucleotides matching TRBD2. In germline, CDR1 is KGHSY, CDR2 FQNENV. The CDR3 is 13 residues long. The ends lost 5 bases at V and 10 bases at J; junction bases unmatched: 8.

The V gene is TRBV5-1, the J gene TRBJ2-1; TRBD2 matches at 10 bases. The CDR3 is 15 amino acids. Germline values: CDR1 SGHRS, CDR2 YFSETQ. V was clipped by 4 bases and J by 7 bases; unmatched bases: 8. CDR3 DNA: TGCGCCAGCAGCCCGTCTAGCGGGAGAAGGAATGAGCAGTTCTTC. This translates into CASSPSSGRRNEQFF. Together with reference TRBV5-1 and TRBJ2-1, the CDR3 gives the full variable domain: KAGVTQTPRYLIKTRGQQVTLSCSPISGHRSVSWYQQTPGQGLQFLFEYFSETQRNKGNFPGRFSGRQFSNSRSEMNVSTLELGDSALYLCASSPSSGRRNEQFFGPGTRLTVL.

This chain connects TRBV4-1 to TRBJ2-4; the match to TRBD1 covers 7 bases. The germline V gene has CDR1 MGHRA and CDR2 YSYEKL. The ends lost 2 bases at V and 0 bases at J; junction bases unmatched: 4. CDR3 size: 16 residues. The CDR3 reads CASSQTGVKAKNIQYF. For the CDR3, the DNA is TGCGCCAGCAGCCAAACAGGGGTCAAAGCCAAAAACATTCAGTACTTC.

This sequence joins TRBV18 and TRBJ2-1; a weak D match, TRBD2 (7 bases). CDR3 length: 14 amino acids. V was clipped by 5 bases and J by 8 bases, with 16 bases between them. CDR1 is KGHSH and CDR2 is LQKENI in the germline V gene. This CDR3 is CASSWGGSSDEQFF. The CDR3 DNA follows: TGTGCCAGCTCATGGGGGGGCTCCTCCGATGAGCAGTTCTTC.

In its sample, this clone was seen once. The V and J genes are TRBV11-3 and TRBJ2-1, with 12 nucleotides matching TRBD1. V trimming: 5 bases; J trimming: 1 base; junction bases outside the gene matches: 15. The CDR3 extends over 20 amino acids. Germline loops: CDR1 SGHNT, CDR2 YENEEA. CDR3 amino acids: CASSERPGTGGKISYNEQFF. The DNA of the CDR3 is TGTGCCAGCAGCGAGCGGCCGGGGACAGGGGGCAAGATTTCCTACAATGAGCAGTTCTTC.

This chain links TRBV7-2 with TRBJ1-2; D is perhaps TRBD1 (5 bases). Trimming took 5 bases from V and 13 from J, leaving 20 bases between them. The CDR3 totals 13 residues. Germline loops: CDR1 SGHTA, CDR2 FQGNSA. CDR3 sequence (DNA): TGTGCCAGCAGCCCGGCCGGGGCGATTTTGGGCACCTTC. This codes for CASSPAGAILGTF. Together with reference TRBV7-2 and TRBJ1-2, the CDR3 gives the full variable domain: GAGVSQSPSNKVTEKGKDVELRCDPISGHTALYWYRQSLGQGLEFLIYFQGNSAPDKSGLPSDRFSAERTGGSVSTLTIQRTQQEDSAVYLCASSPAGAILGTFGSGTRLTVV.

The V gene is TRBV19, the J gene TRBJ1-2; a possible D gene is TRBD1 (6 bases). The CDR3 is 17 residues long. Germline values: CDR1 LNHDA, CDR2 SQIVND (reference sequence). V lost 7 bases, J lost 5 bases, and 26 bases lay in between. The CDR3 sequence is CASKAAGRDRNLYGYTF. The CDR3 DNA follows: TGTGCCAGTAAAGCGGCGGGAAGAGACAGGAACCTGTATGGCTACACCTTC.

The chain couples TRBV3-1 (or the pseudogene TRBV3-2) to TRBJ2-7; D is uncertain. The CDR3 sequence is 14 residues long. Trimming stripped 4 bases from V and 5 bases from J, with 15 bases between. Germline CDR1 is LGHDT and CDR2 is YNNKEL (reference sequence). The CDR3 is CASSLGLAWDEQYF. CDR3 sequence (DNA): TGTGCCAGCAGCCTAGGGCTGGCTTGGGACGAGCAGTACTTC.